Listed here is a single TCR beta chain. This specimen comes from a study of T cell responses to AZD1222 COVID-19 vaccine. This CDR3 contains 16 residues. CDR1 is KGHSH and CDR2 is LQKENI in the germline V gene. Trimming took 3 bases from V and 1 from J, leaving 14 bases between them. Libraries were prepared by immunoSEQ multiplex PCR; TCRdb keeps only in-frame clonotypes and omits some of them. The sample contains approximately 120,000 clones, approximately 87% of which appear only once. The gene calls are TRBV18 and TRBJ2-3; D is undetermined. The clonotype originates from an adult who received the AZD1222 COVID-19 vaccine. Sequenced material: peripheral blood, taken 28 days after the second AZD1222 dose. The CDR3 nucleotides are TGTGCCAGCTCACCCGCGACGCTGGGTGGCACAGATACGCAGTATTTT. Encoded protein: CASSPATLGGTDTQYF.